This T cell receptor (beta chain) was recorded in a study of shared clonotypes between healthy human individuals. The protocol was immunoSEQ multiplex PCR, while the TCRdb copy is restricted to in-frame clones and leaves out a portion. The sample yields hundreds of thousands of clones, around 73% seen once. Germline V lookup: CDR1 SGHTA, CDR2 FQGNSA. The CDR3 length is 14 residues. Between the trimmed V and J ends, which lost 6 bases and 3 bases, there was a span of 12 bases. The sequenced sample consisted of memory CD4+ T cells sorted from blood. Subset noted: CD45RA-negative fraction. The V and J genes are TRBV7-2 and TRBJ2-1, with a weak D call TRBD1 (6 bases). The sequence derives from a woman in her twenties or thirties in good health. In DNA, the CDR3 is TGTGCCAGCAGTCTTACACAGGGCTACAATGAGCAGTTCTTC. Residues: CASSLTQGYNEQFF.